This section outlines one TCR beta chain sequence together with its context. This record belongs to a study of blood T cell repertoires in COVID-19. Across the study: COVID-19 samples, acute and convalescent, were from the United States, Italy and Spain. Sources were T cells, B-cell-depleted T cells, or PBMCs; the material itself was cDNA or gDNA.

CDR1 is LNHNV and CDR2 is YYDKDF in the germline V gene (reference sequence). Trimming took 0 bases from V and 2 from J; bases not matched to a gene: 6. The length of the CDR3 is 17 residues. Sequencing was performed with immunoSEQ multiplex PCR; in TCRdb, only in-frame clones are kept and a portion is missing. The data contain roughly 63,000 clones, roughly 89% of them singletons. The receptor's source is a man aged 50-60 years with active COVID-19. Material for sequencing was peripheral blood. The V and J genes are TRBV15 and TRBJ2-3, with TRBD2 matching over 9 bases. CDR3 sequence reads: CATSRERASGDTDTQYF. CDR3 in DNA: TGTGCCACCAGCAGAGAGAGGGCTAGCGGGGACACAGATACGCAGTATTTT.